The text below deals with one TCR beta chain. What it recognizes is unknown. The Oncomine TCR Beta short-read assay sequenced DNA from cultured CD4+ T cells. TCRdb redid the calling of the PCR reads with MiXCR, one entry per CDR3 protein. The sample carries about 11,000 distinct CDR3 sequences, roughly 69% recorded once. The data belong to a study of vaccination and CD4 T cells after COVID-19. Study context: At a median around 100 days (range 35 to 161) after diagnosis, post-COVID samples were drawn.

Treatment here: roughly 10-day PBMC culture with coronavirus spike peptide pools or control peptides (ViraFEST assay). The length of the CDR3 is 11 residues. Looked up from germline, CDR1 is LGHDT and CDR2 is YNNKEL (reference sequence). Trimming pared 1 base from V and 5 bases from J, leaving 2 bases between. This TCR was sampled from a human donor who had recovered from COVID-19. The sample consisted of CD4+ T cells from blood, cultured in vitro. The V gene is TRBV3-1, the J gene TRBJ2-5; the D is unclear. The CDR3 sequence is CASSQAETQYF. The CDR3 DNA sequence: TGTGCCAGCAGCCAAGCCGAGACCCAGTACTTC.